This is a list of T cell receptor beta chains from one sample in a study of Graves' ophthalmopathy and Graves' hyperthyroidism. One entry per CDR3 protein, called by TCRdb with MiXCR from the multiplex PCR reads. Here the sample spans some 1.1 million distinct CDR3 sequences, less than 45% being singletons. Material for sequencing was peripheral blood or thyroid tissue (not recorded which). The origin of the receptors is an adult man with Graves' hyperthyroidism. The CDR3 runs from the conserved cysteine through the conserved F or W. Each record gives: J gene, D gene, V gene, clone size, CDR3 DNA, CDR3 protein. A D gene is named only where the DNA matches it firmly. Expanded clones get a size class; other rows say once, few or many, or leave the size out.

j_gene: TRBJ2-7
d_gene: .
v_gene: TRBV12-3/TRBV12-4
abundance: many
CDR3nt: TGTGCCAGCAGCGACTACGGACCAGACGAGCAGTACTTC
CDR3aa: CASSDYGPDEQYF

j_gene: TRBJ1-1
d_gene: .
v_gene: TRBV24-1
abundance: many
CDR3nt: TGTGCCACGTTCGGCGGCCCCTCAGGGCCTGAAGCTTTCTTT
CDR3aa: CATFGGPSGPEAFF

j_gene: TRBJ1-5
d_gene: .
v_gene: TRBV29-1
abundance: .
CDR3nt: TGCAGCGTTGAAGATCGGGGAGGCCAGCATTTT
CDR3aa: CSVEDRGGQHF

j_gene: TRBJ1-5
d_gene: .
v_gene: TRBV19
abundance: few
CDR3nt: TGTGCCAGTATGAGCCCTATAGGGCAGCCCCAGCATTTT
CDR3aa: CASMSPIGQPQHF

j_gene: TRBJ2-5
d_gene: TRBD2
v_gene: TRBV20-1
abundance: .
CDR3nt: TGCAGTGCTGCGGACGGGAGGGCCGGGACCCAGTACTTC
CDR3aa: CSAADGRAGTQYF

j_gene: TRBJ1-2
d_gene: .
v_gene: TRBV7-9
abundance: .
CDR3nt: TGTGCCAGCAGCGCGACGGAGGACTACACCTTC
CDR3aa: CASSATEDYTF

j_gene: TRBJ2-7
d_gene: .
v_gene: TRBV12-3/TRBV12-4
abundance: few
CDR3nt: TGTGCCAGCAGACCAACAGGGTCGGACGAGCAGTACTTC
CDR3aa: CASRPTGSDEQYF

j_gene: TRBJ1-1
d_gene: .
v_gene: TRBV6-5
abundance: .
CDR3nt: TGTGCCAGCAGTCCAAGGTCTCGGCCGCTGTGGACTGAAGCTTTCTTT
CDR3aa: CASSPRSRPLWTEAFF

j_gene: TRBJ1-1
d_gene: TRBD1
v_gene: TRBV5-1
abundance: many
CDR3nt: TGCGCCAGCAGCTTGGCGGGGGACAGCCTGAACACTGAAGCTTTCTTT
CDR3aa: CASSLAGDSLNTEAFF

j_gene: TRBJ1-5
d_gene: .
v_gene: TRBV19
abundance: many
CDR3nt: TGTGCCAGTAGTATAGACGCACAGAATAGCAATCAGCCCCAGCATTTT
CDR3aa: CASSIDAQNSNQPQHF

j_gene: TRBJ2-7
d_gene: .
v_gene: TRBV9
abundance: few
CDR3nt: TGTGCCAGCAGCGTCAAAGACTCAGGGTTCCACGAGCAGTACTTC
CDR3aa: CASSVKDSGFHEQYF

j_gene: TRBJ1-4
d_gene: .
v_gene: TRBV7-9
abundance: few
CDR3nt: TGTGCCAGCAGCTTCGGGGAAATGGGACGGATTAATGAAAAACTGTTTTTT
CDR3aa: CASSFGEMGRINEKLFF

j_gene: TRBJ2-7
d_gene: .
v_gene: TRBV12-3/TRBV12-4
abundance: many
CDR3nt: TGTGCCAGCACCACCGGCAGGGCCAGGAACAGCTACGAGCAGTACTTC
CDR3aa: CASTTGRARNSYEQYF

j_gene: TRBJ1-1
d_gene: TRBD1
v_gene: TRBV7-2
abundance: .
CDR3nt: TGTGCCTGGAGTGACCTGTTCGCCCAGGGGGCGCGAACTGAAGCTTTCTTT
CDR3aa: CAWSDLFAQGARTEAFF

j_gene: TRBJ2-5
d_gene: .
v_gene: TRBV20-1
abundance: many
CDR3nt: TGCAGTGCTAGAGTTTCGAACCGACTTGAAGAGACCCAGTACTTC
CDR3aa: CSARVSNRLEETQYF

j_gene: TRBJ2-2
d_gene: TRBD1
v_gene: TRBV12-3/TRBV12-4
abundance: .
CDR3nt: TGTGCCAGCAGTTCGGACAGGAGAAACACCGGGGAGCTGTTTTTT
CDR3aa: CASSSDRRNTGELFF

j_gene: TRBJ1-4
d_gene: .
v_gene: TRBV12-3/TRBV12-4
abundance: many
CDR3nt: TGTGCCAGCAGTTTACGAGTGGGGAATAATGAAAAACTGTTTTTT
CDR3aa: CASSLRVGNNEKLFF

j_gene: TRBJ1-4
d_gene: .
v_gene: TRBV10-3
abundance: many
CDR3nt: TGTGCCATCAGTGAAGGGAATGAAAAACTGTTTTTT
CDR3aa: CAISEGNEKLFF

j_gene: TRBJ2-5
d_gene: .
v_gene: TRBV29-1
abundance: .
CDR3nt: TGCAGCGTTGAAGATCGGGGAACGAGCTCTGGAGAGACCCAGTACTTC
CDR3aa: CSVEDRGTSSGETQYF

j_gene: TRBJ1-5
d_gene: .
v_gene: TRBV7-9
abundance: many
CDR3nt: TGTGCCAGCAGCCCGCCTAATAGCAATCAGCCCCAGCATTTT
CDR3aa: CASSPPNSNQPQHF

j_gene: TRBJ2-6
d_gene: TRBD1
v_gene: TRBV10-1
abundance: .
CDR3nt: TGCGCCAGCGGCCTAACCGGGACAGGTTCGTTCTCTTTC
CDR3aa: CASGLTGTGSFSF

j_gene: TRBJ1-3
d_gene: .
v_gene: TRBV7-6
abundance: .
CDR3nt: TGTGCCAGCAGCTTAGGGCAGGGTTCTGGAAACACCGTATATTTT
CDR3aa: CASSLGQGSGNTVYF

j_gene: TRBJ2-7
d_gene: .
v_gene: TRBV20-1
abundance: .
CDR3nt: TGCAGTGCTAGCCCCCCGGATGGGGAGCATTACTTC
CDR3aa: CSASPPDGEHYF

j_gene: TRBJ2-7
d_gene: TRBD1
v_gene: TRBV7-9
abundance: few
CDR3nt: TGCGCCAGCAGCCATGTCTTGGGGACAGGGGGAGAGGAGCAGTACTTC
CDR3aa: CASSHVLGTGGEEQYF

j_gene: TRBJ1-4
d_gene: TRBD1
v_gene: TRBV4-1
abundance: few
CDR3nt: TGCGCCAGCAGCCAAGTTTCGACAGGGGGCCTTGAAAAACTGTTTTTT
CDR3aa: CASSQVSTGGLEKLFF

j_gene: TRBJ1-2
d_gene: TRBD1
v_gene: TRBV7-3
abundance: few
CDR3nt: TGTGCCAGCAGTGCAGCCGGGACAGGGGGCAACTATGGCTACACCTTC
CDR3aa: CASSAAGTGGNYGYTF

j_gene: TRBJ1-5
d_gene: .
v_gene: TRBV12-3/TRBV12-4
abundance: few
CDR3nt: TGTGCCAGCACGTCGGGGGGCGCGGGTCAGCCCCAGCATTTT
CDR3aa: CASTSGGAGQPQHF

j_gene: TRBJ1-1
d_gene: .
v_gene: TRBV10-3
abundance: many
CDR3nt: TGTGCCATCAGCAGGAACACTGAAGCTTTCTTT
CDR3aa: CAISRNTEAFF

j_gene: TRBJ1-5
d_gene: .
v_gene: TRBV7-9
abundance: many
CDR3nt: TGTGCCAGCAGCTTACCCGGGGAAGGGAATCAGCCCCAGCATTTT
CDR3aa: CASSLPGEGNQPQHF

j_gene: TRBJ2-7
d_gene: TRBD2
v_gene: TRBV3-1
abundance: .
CDR3nt: TGTGCCAGCAGCCCAACCGCGACTAGCGGGGTACCCTACGAGCAGTACTTC
CDR3aa: CASSPTATSGVPYEQYF

j_gene: TRBJ1-2
d_gene: .
v_gene: TRBV7-9
abundance: .
CDR3nt: TGTGCCAGCAGCCTACAGGCTCCAACTAACTATGGCTACACCTTC
CDR3aa: CASSLQAPTNYGYTF

j_gene: TRBJ1-6
d_gene: .
v_gene: TRBV7-2
abundance: many
CDR3nt: TGTGCCAGCAGCTCCCAGGGAGTCGAAGTTGCGGGGGTATTTTTT
CDR3aa: CASSSQGVEVAGVFF

j_gene: TRBJ1-6
d_gene: .
v_gene: TRBV12-3/TRBV12-4
abundance: few
CDR3nt: TGTGCCAGCACCACCGGGACCGACGGGGGGCCCCTCCACTTT
CDR3aa: CASTTGTDGGPLHF

j_gene: TRBJ1-5
d_gene: TRBD1
v_gene: TRBV20-1
abundance: .
CDR3nt: TGCAGTGCTACGACAGGGTGGTGGGGTCAGCCCCAGCATTTT
CDR3aa: CSATTGWWGQPQHF

j_gene: TRBJ2-7
d_gene: TRBD2
v_gene: TRBV15
abundance: .
CDR3nt: TGTGCCACCAGCCCCGGGACTAGCGGGAGCCACGAGCAGTACTTC
CDR3aa: CATSPGTSGSHEQYF

j_gene: TRBJ2-5
d_gene: TRBD2
v_gene: TRBV25-1
abundance: once
CDR3nt: TGTGCCAGCAAGGGACCGGGATTAGCGGGAGATTCCTCCCGCGGGACCCAGTACTTC
CDR3aa: CASKGPGLAGDSSRGTQYF

j_gene: TRBJ2-2
d_gene: .
v_gene: TRBV12-3/TRBV12-4
abundance: .
CDR3nt: TGTGCCAGCAGTTACTCCGCGGCGCGGACCGGGGAGCTGTTTTTT
CDR3aa: CASSYSAARTGELFF

j_gene: TRBJ1-6
d_gene: .
v_gene: TRBV12-3/TRBV12-4
abundance: few
CDR3nt: TGTGCCAGACATGAGGGCTATGAGAATTCACCCCTCCACTTT
CDR3aa: CARHEGYENSPLHF

j_gene: TRBJ2-6
d_gene: TRBD1
v_gene: TRBV6-5
abundance: many
CDR3nt: TGTGCCAGCAGTCCCAGGACAGGGTGGGCCAACGTCCTGACTTTC
CDR3aa: CASSPRTGWANVLTF

j_gene: TRBJ2-5
d_gene: .
v_gene: TRBV3-1
abundance: .
CDR3nt: TGTGCCAGCAGCCAAGATCTAGGGAAGGAGACCCAGTACTTC
CDR3aa: CASSQDLGKETQYF

j_gene: TRBJ2-5
d_gene: .
v_gene: TRBV19
abundance: many
CDR3nt: TGTGCCAGTAGGGCAGCGAGTCAAGAGACCCAGTACTTC
CDR3aa: CASRAASQETQYF

j_gene: TRBJ2-7
d_gene: TRBD2
v_gene: TRBV24-1
abundance: many
CDR3nt: TGTGCCACCAGTGACCTTGGGACTAGCGGGGACTACGAGCAGTACTTC
CDR3aa: CATSDLGTSGDYEQYF